This T cell receptor beta chain was captured by sequencing in a study of T-cell reconstitution after alpha-beta-depleted transplantation in children. Findings of the study overall: In patients about two months after transplant, alpha-beta T cells reportedly arose from several hundred expanded graft clones. Surviving thymic progenitors and recipient T cells were the source of high TCRbeta diversity at day 60 in some patients. Among T cells one year after transplant, newly produced cells accounted for most counts and diversity.

Comments on this clonotype: Its target is not known.

Unique molecular identifiers were incorporated into the prepared TCRbeta library. MiXCR, run by TCRdb on the PCR reads, gives a single entry per CDR3 protein. Seen here are 550,000 to 600,000 distinct CDR3 sequences, roughly 23% observed once, and the top ten hold 14%. The CDR3 extends over 19 amino acids. Trimming cost V 3 bases and J 3 bases; bases outside gene matches: 22. Germline values: CDR1 DFQATT, CDR2 SNEGSKA (reference sequence). The sequencing here drew on PBMCs, mostly from graft donor cells, taken 360 days after TCRalphabeta/CD19-depleted stem cell transplant. The rearrangement joins TRBV20-1 to TRBJ2-5, with 7 nucleotides matching TRBD1. The TCR was taken from a boy in the first two years of life who had a stem cell transplant for acute myeloid leukemia, so the T cells may come from the graft donor. The CDR3 nucleotides read TGCAGTGCTAGTGGCCGGCGTACCGGTAACAGGGGTAGTGAAGAGACCCAGTACTTC. Protein sequence: CSASGRRTGNRGSEETQYF.